The next 27 T cell receptor beta chains were all read from a single sample in a study of cytomegalovirus exposure and HLA in healthy donors. The PCR made use of 60 Vbeta and 13 Jbeta primers. The repertoire was sequenced with immunoSEQ multiplex PCR; TCRdb's copy has only in-frame clones and lacks some. The sample table sets out 100,000 to 150,000 clones. The sample consisted of PBMCs. All receptors come from a man aged 18 to 29 in good health and CMV-seronegative.

The CDR3 here is CASSPTGGFSNQPQHF. CDR3 nucleotide sequence: TGTGCCAGCAGCCCAACCGGGGGATTTAGCAATCAGCCCCAGCATTTT. The chain carries TRBV7-9 and TRBJ1-5, with D perhaps TRBD1 (5 bases). The V gene's germline CDR1 is SEHNR and CDR2 FQNEAQ (reference sequence). Deletions cut 5 bases from V and 0 bases from J, with 14 bases between. This CDR3 is built from 16 residues.

The chain combines TRBV7-9 with TRBJ1-1; D is unresolved. The CDR3 has 12 residues. The V end was cut by 6 bases, the J end by 0 bases, with 5 bases between. Germline CDR1 and CDR2: SEHNR and FQNEAQ (reference sequence). CDR3 sequence: CASRAVNTEAFF. The DNA of the CDR3 is TGTGCCAGCAGGGCAGTGAACACTGAAGCTTTCTTT.

The genes are TRBV7-2 and TRBJ2-7; 10 bases are shared with TRBD1. Germline values: CDR1 SGHTA, CDR2 FQGNSA. The junction had 9 bases not matched to a gene; V was cut back by 6 bases and J by 4 bases. The CDR3 spans 15 residues. CDR3 coding DNA: TGTGCCAGCAGTCCTCGACAGGGGGCTGGATACGAGCAGTACTTC. Translated, it gives CASSPRQGAGYEQYF.

The CDR3 DNA reads TGTGCCAGCAGTTACCGTATGAGGAACACTGAAGCTTTCTTT. It is translated as CASSYRMRNTEAFF. The chain has TRBV27 and TRBJ1-1; no reliable D call. The germline V gene encodes CDR1 MNHEY and CDR2 SMNVEV (reference sequence). This CDR3 region has 14 residues. Trimming took 4 bases from V and 1 from J, leaving 10 bases between them.

J is TRBJ1-2 and V is TRBV4-2; D may be TRBD1 (5 bases). There are 14 residues in the CDR3. Germline V gene data show CDR1 as LGHNA and CDR2 as YNFKEQ. The germline V and J ends were trimmed by 1 base and 4 bases, with 10 bases remaining between them. CDR3 sequence reads: CASSQGAGSYGYTF. For the CDR3, the DNA is TGTGCCAGCAGCCAAGGCGCAGGGTCCTATGGCTACACCTTC.

J is TRBJ1-2 and V is TRBV7-9; D unresolved. V lost 1 base, J lost 8 bases, and 11 bases lay in between. This CDR3 is 13 amino acids long. The germline V gene has CDR1 SEHNR and CDR2 FQNEAQ (reference sequence). CDR3 in amino acids: CASSLVSGEGYTF. The CDR3, as DNA: TGTGCCAGCAGCTTAGTTTCCGGGGAGGGCTACACCTTC. The full variable domain, with the rest looked up from reference TRBV7-9 and TRBJ1-2, is DTGVSQNPRHKITKRGQNVTFRCDPISEHNRLYWYRQTLGQGPEFLTYFQNEAQLEKSRLLSDRFSAERPKGSFSTLEIQRTEQGDSAMYLCASSLVSGEGYTFGSGTRLTVV.

The J gene is TRBJ2-1, the V gene TRBV11-2, with TRBD2 matching over 11 bases. The germline CDR1 and CDR2 sequences are SGHAT and FQNNGV. The V and J ends lost 3 bases and 2 bases, in that order; junction bases with no gene match: 6. The CDR3 has 17 residues. CDR3 bases: TGTGCCAGCAGCTTGAGAACTAGCGGGAGCCCCTACAATGAGCAGTTCTTC. Its protein is CASSLRTSGSPYNEQFF.

On this clone itself: One junction end disagrees with the germline gene, perhaps due to a read error. The rearrangement joins TRBV28 to TRBJ1-2; D call uncertain. Germline assignment: CDR1 MDHEN and CDR2 SYDVKM. CDR3 length: 13 residues. CDR3 protein: CASSLSLPYDYTF. The DNA for the CDR3 is TGTGCCAGCAGCCTTTCCCTACCCTATGACTACACCTTC.

This chain uses TRBV5-1 with TRBJ1-2; the D gene is possibly TRBD1 (5 bases). There are 15 residues in the CDR3. V was clipped by 0 bases and J by 1 base, with 10 bases between them. The germline CDR1 and CDR2 sequences are SGHRS and YFSETQ. The CDR3 coding sequence is TGCGCCAGCAGCTTGGGACAGCTAGTTAACTATGGCTACACCTTC. It yields the protein CASSLGQLVNYGYTF.

This chain joins TRBV5-6 and TRBJ2-7; D may be TRBD1 (5 bases). V lost 6 bases, J lost 6 bases, and 19 bases lay in between. The CDR3 runs 14 residues. Germline V CDR1 and CDR2: SGHDT, YYEEEE. In nucleotides, the CDR3 is TGTGCCAGCACCGAGTGGGGCACAGTAACCGAGCAGTACTTC. This gives the protein CASTEWGTVTEQYF.

The J gene is TRBJ1-1, the V gene TRBV28; no reliable D call. Trimming took 6 bases from V and 1 from J, leaving 18 bases between them. The CDR3 loop spans 16 amino acids. Germline values: CDR1 MDHEN, CDR2 SYDVKM. The CDR3 coding sequence is TGTGCCAGCAGCACCTCCCACCGGGTAGGGAACACTGAAGCTTTCTTT. This encodes CASSTSHRVGNTEAFF. The full variable domain, in which reference TRBV28 and TRBJ1-1 provide the parts outside the CDR3, is DVKVTQSSRYLVKRTGEKVFLECVQDMDHENMFWYRQDPGLGLRLIYFSYDVKMKEKGDIPEGYSVSREKKERFSLILESASTNQTSMYLCASSTSHRVGNTEAFFGQGTRLTVV.

The DNA for the CDR3 is TGCGCCAGCAGCGCGGGGGCCACAGGGGGTAGCGCCTACGAGCAGTACTTC. It is translated as CASSAGATGGSAYEQYF. V and J are TRBV5-1 and TRBJ2-7, with D possibly matching TRBD1 (8 bases). CDR1 and CDR2 from the germline V gene are SGHRS and YFSETQ. CDR3 size: 17 residues. Between the trimmed V and J ends, which lost 4 bases and 2 bases, there was a span of 22 bases. Complete variable domain (other parts from reference TRBV5-1 and TRBJ2-7): KAGVTQTPRYLIKTRGQQVTLSCSPISGHRSVSWYQQTPGQGLQFLFEYFSETQRNKGNFPGRFSGRQFSNSRSEMNVSTLELGDSALYLCASSAGATGGSAYEQYFGPGTRLTVT.

The chain employs TRBV19 and TRBJ2-1; D remains unclear. Germline values: CDR1 LNHDA, CDR2 SQIVND (reference sequence). The CDR3 consists of 13 residues. The V and J ends lost 5 bases and 5 bases respectively, with 10 bases between them. This CDR3 is CASSLYRDNEQFF. The CDR3, as DNA: TGTGCCAGTAGTCTGTACAGAGACAATGAGCAGTTCTTC.

V and J are TRBV28 and TRBJ2-7; 11 bases line up with TRBD1. CDR3 length: 16 amino acids. Germline lookup yields CDR1 MDHEN and CDR2 SYDVKM. With 5 bases clipped from V and 9 bases from J, the junction kept 15 bases outside the gene matches. CDR3 nucleotide sequence: TGTGCCAGCAGTCCCTTAACCGGGACAGGGGGTTTTAGGCAGTACTTC. Protein sequence: CASSPLTGTGGFRQYF.

CDR3 amino acids: CASSPPSARSYEQYF. The CDR3 DNA sequence: TGTGCCAGCAGCCCTCCTAGCGCCCGCTCCTACGAGCAGTACTTC. The J gene is TRBJ2-7, the V gene TRBV7-2; tentative D call: TRBD2 (6 bases). V gave up 5 bases and J gave up 0 bases, with 14 bases separating them. The CDR3 loop spans 15 amino acids. Germline V gene sequence: CDR1 SGHTA, CDR2 FQGNSA.

This rearrangement joins TRBV19 to TRBJ1-1; D gene uncertain. The CDR3 loop spans 14 amino acids. Germline-derived CDR1 and CDR2 are LNHDA and SQIVND (reference sequence). V was pared by 9 bases and J by 4 bases, with 18 bases between. The CDR3 nucleotides are TGTGCCAGCGAACTGAGATGGGCGGGCACTGAAGCTTTCTTT. Translation gives CASELRWAGTEAFF.

This chain joins TRBV6-1 and TRBJ2-7, with TRBD2 matching 9 bases. V lost 10 bases, J lost 1 base, and 11 bases stayed unmatched. Germline CDR1 MNHNS, CDR2 SASEGT. This CDR3 has 15 amino acids. CDR3 nucleotides: TGTGCCACACACCTTAGCGGGAGCCGTTCCTACGAGCAGTACTTC. It translates to CATHLSGSRSYEQYF.

This rearrangement joins TRBV19 to TRBJ1-1; D might be TRBD1 (6 bases). The CDR3 covers 14 residues. CDR1 and CDR2 (germline): LNHDA, SQIVND (reference sequence). Trimming shortened V by 4 bases and J by 3 bases, and 12 bases separated the two germline ends. As DNA, the CDR3 is TGTGCCAGTAGTAGGGCAGGGGTGTACACTGAAGCTTTCTTT. Translation gives CASSRAGVYTEAFF.

This rearrangement joins TRBV6-5 to TRBJ1-1; D ambiguous. Per germline, CDR1 MNHEY and CDR2 SVGAGI. V was trimmed by 9 bases and J by 1 base, leaving 9 bases between them. The CDR3 contains 12 residues. The CDR3 loop is CASAGGNTEAFF. In DNA form, the CDR3 reads TGTGCCAGTGCGGGCGGGAACACTGAAGCTTTCTTT.

The chain carries TRBV7-6 and TRBJ1-2; TRBD1 matches at 7 bases. V shed 3 bases and J 2 bases; nucleotides not matched to a gene: 6. CDR3 length: 15 amino acids. Germline lookup yields CDR1 SGHVS and CDR2 FNYEAQ. The CDR3 loop is CASSFDSGQNYGYTF. CDR3 bases: TGTGCCAGCAGCTTTGACTCGGGACAGAACTATGGCTACACCTTC. Full variable domain (outside the CDR3, taken from reference TRBV7-6 and TRBJ1-2): GAGVSQSPRYKVTKRGQDVALRCDPISGHVSLYWYRQALGQGPEFLTYFNYEAQQDKSGLPNDRFSAERPEGSISTLTIQRTEQRDSAMYRCASSFDSGQNYGYTFGSGTRLTVV.

This sequence joins TRBV7-9 and TRBJ1-1, with 8 bases fitting TRBD1. The CDR3 loop spans 13 amino acids. CDR1 is SEHNR and CDR2 is FQNEAQ in the germline V gene (reference sequence). V was clipped by 1 base and J by 6 bases; unmatched bases: 1. CDR3 sequence reads: CASSLGTGPEAFF. Here the CDR3 DNA reads TGTGCCAGCAGCTTAGGGACAGGGCCTGAAGCTTTCTTT. Looking up the rest from reference TRBV7-9 and TRBJ1-1 gives the full variable domain: DTGVSQNPRHKITKRGQNVTFRCDPISEHNRLYWYRQTLGQGPEFLTYFQNEAQLEKSRLLSDRFSAERPKGSFSTLEIQRTEQGDSAMYLCASSLGTGPEAFFGQGTRLTVV.

The CDR3 is CASSSWGQTYEQYF. The DNA for the CDR3 is TGTGCCAGCAGCTCCTGGGGACAGACCTACGAGCAGTACTTC. This chain joins TRBV5-8 and TRBJ2-7, with 7 bases fitting TRBD1. The CDR3 consists of 14 residues. V was clipped by 3 bases and J by 2 bases; unmatched bases: 5. Germline V lookup: CDR1 SGHTS, CDR2 YDEGEE.

The chain links TRBV27 to TRBJ2-7; TRBD1 matches at 7 bases. The V gene's germline CDR1 is MNHEY and CDR2 SMNVEV (reference sequence). The CDR3 has 13 amino acids. J was trimmed by 0 bases and V by 6 bases; bases with no gene match: 2. CDR3: CASRTGTSYEQYF. In DNA form, the CDR3 reads TGTGCCAGCAGGACAGGGACCTCCTACGAGCAGTACTTC.

This chain connects TRBV30 to TRBJ1-3; D gene ambiguous. Gene TRBJ2-2 matches the end of the DNA better, so the J call may be wrong. CDR1 is GTSNPN, CDR2 SVGIG, per germline (reference sequence). The CDR3 is made up of 13 amino acids. CDR3 region: CAWSVRKAGELFF. CDR3 DNA: TGTGCCTGGAGTGTACGAAAGGCCGGGGAGCTGTTTTTT.

V usage is TRBV27 and J usage is TRBJ2-7, with D possibly TRBD1 on 6 matching bases. The germline V and J ends were trimmed by 0 bases and 2 bases, with 14 bases remaining between them. The CDR3 is 16 amino acids. Per germline, CDR1 MNHEY and CDR2 SMNVEV (reference sequence). The CDR3, as DNA: TGTGCCAGCAGTTTATCGTCAGGGGTCCGCACCTACGAGCAGTACTTC. Translated: CASSLSSGVRTYEQYF.

The chain links TRBV5-1 to TRBJ1-1; D might be TRBD1 (6 bases). CDR1 SGHRS and CDR2 YFSETQ come from the germline V gene. Trimming took off 3 bases at V and 1 base at J, with 13 bases between the two ends. This CDR3 has 15 amino acids. The CDR3 loop reads CASSSQGMANTEAFF. The CDR3 nucleotides are TGCGCCAGCAGCTCACAGGGCATGGCGAACACTGAAGCTTTCTTT.

J is TRBJ2-3 and V is TRBV28; 8 nucleotides line up with TRBD1. The CDR3 contains 16 residues. V gave up 5 bases and J gave up 1 base; unmatched junction bases: 8. Germline CDR1 and CDR2: MDHEN and SYDVKM. CDR3 DNA: TGTGCCAGCAGTCTTCCATTGGGACAGGGCACAGATACGCAGTATTTT. Translated, it gives CASSLPLGQGTDTQYF.